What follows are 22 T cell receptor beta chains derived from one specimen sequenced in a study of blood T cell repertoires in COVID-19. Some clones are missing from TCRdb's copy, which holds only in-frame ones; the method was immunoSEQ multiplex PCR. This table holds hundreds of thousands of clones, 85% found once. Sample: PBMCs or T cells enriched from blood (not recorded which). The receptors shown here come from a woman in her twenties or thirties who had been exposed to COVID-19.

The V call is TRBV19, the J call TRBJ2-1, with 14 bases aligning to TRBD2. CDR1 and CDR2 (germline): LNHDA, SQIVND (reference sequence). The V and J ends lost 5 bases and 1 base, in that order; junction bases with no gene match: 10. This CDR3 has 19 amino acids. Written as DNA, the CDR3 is TGTGCCAGTAGTTTCTCCGGGACTAGCGGGAGTCTGTCCTACAATGAGCAGTTCTTC. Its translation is CASSFSGTSGSLSYNEQFF.

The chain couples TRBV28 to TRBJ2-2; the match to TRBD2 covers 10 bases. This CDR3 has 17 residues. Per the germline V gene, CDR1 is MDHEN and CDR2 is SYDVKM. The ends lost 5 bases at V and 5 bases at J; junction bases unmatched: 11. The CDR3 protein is CASSLGLAETGTGELFF. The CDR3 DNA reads TGTGCCAGCAGTCTTGGACTAGCGGAGACCGGGACCGGGGAGCTGTTTTTT.

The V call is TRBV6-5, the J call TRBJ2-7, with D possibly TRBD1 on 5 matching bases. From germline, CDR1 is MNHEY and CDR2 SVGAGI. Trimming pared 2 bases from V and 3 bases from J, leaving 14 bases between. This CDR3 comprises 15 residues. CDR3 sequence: CASSYRSGSYYEQYF. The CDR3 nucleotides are TGTGCCAGCAGTTACCGTTCAGGGTCGTACTACGAGCAGTACTTC.

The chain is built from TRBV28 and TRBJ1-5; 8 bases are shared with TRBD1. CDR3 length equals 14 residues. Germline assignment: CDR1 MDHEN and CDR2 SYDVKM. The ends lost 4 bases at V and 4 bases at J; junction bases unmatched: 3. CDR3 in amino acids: CASSSTGVNQPQHF. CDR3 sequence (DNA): TGTGCCAGCAGTTCGACAGGGGTGAATCAGCCCCAGCATTTT.

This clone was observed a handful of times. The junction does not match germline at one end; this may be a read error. CDR3 sequence reads: CTSSWQGKNYGYTF. The CDR3 nucleotides are TGCACATCTTCATGGCAGGGCAAAAACTATGGCTACACCTTC. The chain uses TRBV28 and TRBJ1-2; a weak D match, TRBD1 (5 bases). Looked up from germline, CDR1 is MDHEN and CDR2 is SYDVKM. The CDR3 contains 14 residues.

In nucleotides, the CDR3 is TGTGCCAGCAGCCGCACCGGGACAGCAATGGGGGAAGGGACTGAAGCTTTCTTT. Translation: CASSRTGTAMGEGTEAFF. V is TRBV7-3 and J is TRBJ1-1; TRBD1 matches at 7 bases. Germline CDR1 is SGHTA and CDR2 is FQGTGA. There are 18 residues in the CDR3. The ends lost 5 bases at V and 5 bases at J; junction bases unmatched: 20.

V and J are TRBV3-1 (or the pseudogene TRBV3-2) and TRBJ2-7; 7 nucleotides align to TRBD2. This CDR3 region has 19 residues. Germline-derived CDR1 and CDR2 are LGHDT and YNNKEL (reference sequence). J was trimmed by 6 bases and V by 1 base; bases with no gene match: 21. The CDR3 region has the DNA TGTGCCAGCAGCCAAGCATTCGGGACGGCTGTTTCTCTAGCGGTCGAGCAGTACTTC. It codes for CASSQAFGTAVSLAVEQYF.

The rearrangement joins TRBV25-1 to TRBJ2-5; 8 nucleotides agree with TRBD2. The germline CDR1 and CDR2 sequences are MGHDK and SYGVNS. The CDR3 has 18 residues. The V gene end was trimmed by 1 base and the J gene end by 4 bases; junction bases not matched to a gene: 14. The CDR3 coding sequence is TGTGCCAGCAGTGAATTTACAGCGGGAGCGCTATATCGAGAGACCCAGTACTTC. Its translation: CASSEFTAGALYRETQYF.

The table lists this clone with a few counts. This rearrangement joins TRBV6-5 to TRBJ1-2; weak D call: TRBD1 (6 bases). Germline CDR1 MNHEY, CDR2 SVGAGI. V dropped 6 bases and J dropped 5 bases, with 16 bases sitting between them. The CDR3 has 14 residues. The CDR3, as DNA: TGTGCCAGCAGCCCCGGGGAGGGGGAGTATGGCTACACCTTC. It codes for CASSPGEGEYGYTF.

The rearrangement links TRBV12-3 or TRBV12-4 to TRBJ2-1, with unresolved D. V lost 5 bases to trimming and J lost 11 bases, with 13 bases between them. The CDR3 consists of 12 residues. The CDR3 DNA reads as TGTGCCAGCAGTATTACGGGTACCCAGCAGTTCTTC. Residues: CASSITGTQQFF.

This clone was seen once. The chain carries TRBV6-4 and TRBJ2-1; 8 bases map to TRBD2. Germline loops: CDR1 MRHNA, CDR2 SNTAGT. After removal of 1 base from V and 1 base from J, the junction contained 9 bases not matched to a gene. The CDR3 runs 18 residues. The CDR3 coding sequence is TGTGCCAGCAGTGACTTCCCCCTCGCGGGGGGTTCCTACAATGAGCAGTTCTTC. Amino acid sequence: CASSDFPLAGGSYNEQFF.

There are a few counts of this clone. In DNA, the CDR3 is TGCGCCACCTATACAGGGGAGGTCACTAATGAAAAACTGTTTTTT. This encodes CATYTGEVTNEKLFF. The chain combines TRBV10-2 with TRBJ1-4, with TRBD1 matching 7 bases. From germline, CDR1 is WSHSY and CDR2 SAAADI. J gave up 2 bases and V 10 bases, and 10 bases lay outside the gene matches. The CDR3 length is 15 residues.

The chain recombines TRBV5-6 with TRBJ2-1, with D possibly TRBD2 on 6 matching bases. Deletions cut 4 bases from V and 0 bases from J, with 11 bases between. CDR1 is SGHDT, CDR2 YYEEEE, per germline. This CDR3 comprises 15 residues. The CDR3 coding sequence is TGTGCCAGCAGCCAAACCGGGAGCTCCTACAATGAGCAGTTCTTC. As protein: CASSQTGSSYNEQFF.

CDR3 residues: CASGHLTIPTDTQYF. CDR3 nucleotides: TGTGCCAGCGGCCATTTGACAATCCCCACAGATACGCAGTATTTT. This chain joins TRBV21-1 and TRBJ2-3; TRBD1, the D gene given by the table, was not confirmed from the DNA. TRBV21-1 is an annotated pseudogene. This CDR3 spans 15 amino acids.

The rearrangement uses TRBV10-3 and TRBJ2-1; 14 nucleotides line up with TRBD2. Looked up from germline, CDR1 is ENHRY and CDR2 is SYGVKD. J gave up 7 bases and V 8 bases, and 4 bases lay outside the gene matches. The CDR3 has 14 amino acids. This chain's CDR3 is CAIGTSGSRNEQFF. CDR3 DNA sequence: TGTGCCATCGGGACTAGCGGGAGTAGGAATGAGCAGTTCTTC.

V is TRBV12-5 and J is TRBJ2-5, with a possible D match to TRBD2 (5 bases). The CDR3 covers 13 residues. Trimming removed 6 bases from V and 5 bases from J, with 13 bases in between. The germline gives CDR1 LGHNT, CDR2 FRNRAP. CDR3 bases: TGTGCTAGTGGAAAGAAACTAGGGGAGACCCAGTACTTC. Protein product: CASGKKLGETQYF.

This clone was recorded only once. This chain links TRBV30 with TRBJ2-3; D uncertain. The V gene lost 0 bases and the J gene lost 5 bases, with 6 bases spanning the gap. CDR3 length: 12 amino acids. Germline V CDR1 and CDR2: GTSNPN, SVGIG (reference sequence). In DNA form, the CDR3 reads TGTGCCTGGAGTGTATCAGTAGATACGCAGTATTTT. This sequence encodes CAWSVSVDTQYF.

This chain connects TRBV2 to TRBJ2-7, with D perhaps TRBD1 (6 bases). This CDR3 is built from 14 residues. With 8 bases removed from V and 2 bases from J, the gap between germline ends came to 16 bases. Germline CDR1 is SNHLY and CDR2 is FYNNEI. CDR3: CASQAQGKTYEQYF. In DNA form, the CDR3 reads TGTGCCAGCCAAGCCCAGGGGAAGACCTACGAGCAGTACTTC.

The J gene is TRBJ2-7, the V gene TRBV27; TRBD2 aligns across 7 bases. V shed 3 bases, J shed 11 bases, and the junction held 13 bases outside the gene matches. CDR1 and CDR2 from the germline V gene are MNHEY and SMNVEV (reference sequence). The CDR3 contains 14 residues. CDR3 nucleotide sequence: TGTGCCAGCAGTTTCAAGGTCAGCGGGGCCCGAAAGTACTTC. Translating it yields CASSFKVSGARKYF.

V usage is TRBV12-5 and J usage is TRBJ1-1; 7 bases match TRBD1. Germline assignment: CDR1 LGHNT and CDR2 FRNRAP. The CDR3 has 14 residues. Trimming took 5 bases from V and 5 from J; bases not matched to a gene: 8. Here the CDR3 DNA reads TGTGCTAGTGGTCTCACAGGGGCGAAGACTGAAGCTTTCTTT. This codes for CASGLTGAKTEAFF.

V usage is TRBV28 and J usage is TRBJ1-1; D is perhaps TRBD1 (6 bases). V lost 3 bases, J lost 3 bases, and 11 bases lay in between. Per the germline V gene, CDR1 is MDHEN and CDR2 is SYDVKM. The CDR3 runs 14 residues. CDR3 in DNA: TGTGCCAGCAGTTTTAGAGGGGGTTACACTGAAGCTTTCTTT. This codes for CASSFRGGYTEAFF.

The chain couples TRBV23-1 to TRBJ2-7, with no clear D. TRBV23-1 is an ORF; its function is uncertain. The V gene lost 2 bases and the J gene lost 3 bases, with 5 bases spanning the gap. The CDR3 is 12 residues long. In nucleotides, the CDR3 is TGCGCCAGCAGTCAACCCTTCTACGAGCAGTACTTC. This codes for CASSQPFYEQYF.